This TCR beta chain comes out of a study of blood T cells in healthy people across ages. Primers used in a second PCR of roughly 7 to 12 cycles were a sample-barcoded 5' primer and a J-beta primer mix. Via MiXCR, TCRdb re-called the 5' RACE reads, giving one row per CDR3 protein. The table lists 1 million or so distinct CDR3 sequences, under 30% of them singletons. This clonotype was recorded once. The data also belong to a second study, concerning T cells of mothers and their children.

The sample comprised blood. This clonotype was sampled from a girl aged 2-10 years in good health.

CDR3 sequence: CSAGKGSYEQYF. The DNA of the CDR3 is TGCAGCGCCGGAAAAGGCTCCTACGAGCAGTACTTC. The rearrangement joins TRBV29-1 to TRBJ2-7; D ambiguous. The CDR3 totals 12 residues. CDR1 and CDR2 from the germline V gene are SQVTM and ANQGSEA. Trimming pared 7 bases from V and 0 bases from J, leaving 10 bases between.